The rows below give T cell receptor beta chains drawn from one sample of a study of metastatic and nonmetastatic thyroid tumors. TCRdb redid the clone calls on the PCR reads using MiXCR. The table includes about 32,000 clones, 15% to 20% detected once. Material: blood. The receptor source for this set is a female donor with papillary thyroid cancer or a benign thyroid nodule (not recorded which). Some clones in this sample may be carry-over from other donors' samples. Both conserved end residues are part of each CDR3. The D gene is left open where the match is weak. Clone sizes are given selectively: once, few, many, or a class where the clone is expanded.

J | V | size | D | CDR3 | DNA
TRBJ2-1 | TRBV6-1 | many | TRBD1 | CASRARRQGVGNEQFF | TGTGCCAGCAGGGCAAGAAGACAGGGGGTAGGCAATGAGCAGTTCTTC
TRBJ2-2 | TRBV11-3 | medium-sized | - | CASSFVGITTGELFF | TGTGCCAGCAGCTTTGTAGGGATAACGACCGGGGAGCTGTTTTTT
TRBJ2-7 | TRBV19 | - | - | CASSLLGLPYEQYF | TGTGCCAGTAGTCTGCTTGGGCTGCCCTACGAGCAGTACTTC
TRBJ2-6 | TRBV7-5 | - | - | CISVPAASEGRSSGANVLTF | -
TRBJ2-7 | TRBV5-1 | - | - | CASRGGVGVSYEQYF | TGCGCCAGCAGAGGCGGGGTAGGGGTCTCCTACGAGCAGTACTTC
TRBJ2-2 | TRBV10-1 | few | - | CASSEHRDPSSGELFF | TGCGCCAGCAGTGAACACCGGGACCCTTCCTCCGGGGAGCTGTTTTTT
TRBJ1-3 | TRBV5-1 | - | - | CASSSSGAPGNTIYF | TGCGCCAGCAGCTCATCAGGGGCCCCTGGAAACACCATATATTTT
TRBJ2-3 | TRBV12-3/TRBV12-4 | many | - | CASSRPGPTRDTQYF | TGTGCCAGCAGTCGCCCGGGTCCAACAAGGGATACGCAGTATTTT
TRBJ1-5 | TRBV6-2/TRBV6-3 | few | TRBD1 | CASSLTGGGNQPQHF | TGTGCCAGCAGCCTTACAGGGGGTGGCAATCAGCCCCAGCATTTT
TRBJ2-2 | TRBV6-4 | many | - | CASSPQENTGELFF | TGTGCCAGCAGTCCGCAGGAGAACACCGGGGAGCTGTTTTTT
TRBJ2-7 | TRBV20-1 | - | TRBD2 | CSAFSSGPSYEQYF | TGCAGTGCTTTTTCTAGCGGACCATCCTACGAGCAGTACTTC
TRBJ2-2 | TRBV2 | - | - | CASITGTVNTGELFF | TGTGCCAGCATAACGGGCACCGTGAACACCGGGGAGCTGTTTTTT
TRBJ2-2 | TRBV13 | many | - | CASSAFRGQPRVSNTGELFF | TGTGCCAGCAGCGCTTTTCGGGGACAACCCAGAGTATCGAACACCGGGGAGCTGTTTTTT
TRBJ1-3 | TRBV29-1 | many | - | CSVPEVGAGNTIYF | TGCAGCGTTCCCGAGGTGGGGGCTGGAAACACCATATATTTT
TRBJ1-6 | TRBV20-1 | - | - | CSARGLTLRGNSPVVF | TGCAGTGCTAGAGGCCTGACTCTCCGGGGTAATTCACCCGTCGTCTTT
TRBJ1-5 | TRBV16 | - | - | CASSQSSQAYQPQHF | TGTGCCAGCAGCCAATCCTCACAGGCCTACCAGCCCCAGCATTTT
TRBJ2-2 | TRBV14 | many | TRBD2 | CASSQLSAGGTGELFF | TGTGCCAGCAGCCAGTTGTCAGCGGGGGGAACCGGGGAGCTGTTTTTT
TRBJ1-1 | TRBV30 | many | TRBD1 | CAWTRQGGPHTEAFF | TGTGCCTGGACTCGACAGGGCGGTCCCCACACTGAAGCTTTCTTT
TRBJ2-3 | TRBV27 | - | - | CASSFRDTQYF | TGTGCCAGCAGTTTCAGGGATACGCAGTATTTT
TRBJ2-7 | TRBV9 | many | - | CASSVENSEGYEQYF | TGTGCCAGCAGCGTAGAGAACAGCGAGGGGTACGAGCAGTACTTC
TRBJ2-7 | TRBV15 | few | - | CATSRDYGTGNLYEQYF | TGTGCCACCAGCAGAGATTACGGTACAGGGAACCTCTACGAGCAGTACTTC
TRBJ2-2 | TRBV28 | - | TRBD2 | CASSLVPPAGGSNTGELFF | TGTGCCAGCAGTTTAGTACCGCCAGCGGGAGGTTCGAACACCGGGGAGCTGTTTTTT
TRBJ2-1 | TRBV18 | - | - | CASSPRQNNEQFF | TGTGCCAGCTCACCTCGTCAGAACAATGAGCAGTTCTTC
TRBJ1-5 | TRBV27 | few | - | CASRSLLAGSNQPQHF | TGTGCCAGCAGATCCCTTCTGGCCGGGAGCAATCAGCCCCAGCATTTT
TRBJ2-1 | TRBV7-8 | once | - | CASSLTPASYNEQFF | TGTGCCAGCAGCCTAACCCCGGCTTCATACAATGAGCAGTTCTTC
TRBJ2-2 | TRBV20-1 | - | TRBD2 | CSARVLAEDTGELFF | TGCAGTGCTAGAGTACTAGCGGAAGACACCGGGGAGCTGTTTTTT
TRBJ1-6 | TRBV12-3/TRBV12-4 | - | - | CASILSLGASPLHF | TGTGCCAGCATTTTATCTCTCGGGGCTTCACCCCTCCACTTT
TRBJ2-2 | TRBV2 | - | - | CASSEGQGWTGELFF | TGTGCCAGCAGTGAAGGCCAGGGGTGGACCGGGGAGCTGTTTTTT
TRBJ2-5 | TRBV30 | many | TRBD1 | CAWSGGTGTETQYF | TGTGCCTGGAGTGGAGGGACAGGGACCGAGACCCAGTACTTC
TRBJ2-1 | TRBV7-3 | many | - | CASSSGPEGTNEQFF | TGTGCCAGCAGCTCCGGGCCTGAGGGGACCAATGAGCAGTTCTTC
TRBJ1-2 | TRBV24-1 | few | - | CATSDFYGYTF | TGTGCCACCAGTGATTTCTACGGCTACACCTTC
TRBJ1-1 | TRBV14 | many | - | CASSQDIVNTEAFF | TGTGCCAGCAGCCAAGATATTGTGAACACTGAAGCTTTCTTT
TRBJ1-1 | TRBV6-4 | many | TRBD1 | CASSLDRGTEAFF | TGTGCCAGCAGTCTCGACAGGGGCACTGAAGCTTTCTTT
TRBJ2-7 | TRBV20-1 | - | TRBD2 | CSARLAGDSYEQYF | TGCAGTGCTAGACTAGCGGGAGACTCCTACGAGCAGTACTTC
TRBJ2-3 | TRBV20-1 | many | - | CSAFTASTDTQYF | TGCAGTGCTTTCACTGCTAGCACAGATACGCAGTATTTT
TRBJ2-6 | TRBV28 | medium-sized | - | CASSTPPFGANVLTF | TGTGCCAGCAGCACCCCCCCCTTTGGGGCCAACGTCCTGACTTTC
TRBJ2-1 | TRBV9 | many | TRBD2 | CASSFGTSAPYNEQFF | TGTGCCAGCAGCTTCGGGACTAGCGCCCCATACAATGAGCAGTTCTTC
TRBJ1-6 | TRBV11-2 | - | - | CASSHGGRLGNSPLHF | TGTGCCAGCAGCCACGGAGGGCGTTTGGGTAATTCACCCCTCCACTTT
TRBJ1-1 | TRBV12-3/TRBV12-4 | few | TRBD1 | CASSVTGINAEAFF | TGTGCCAGCAGTGTGACAGGGATCAATGCTGAAGCTTTCTTT
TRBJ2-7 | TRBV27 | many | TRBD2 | CASTARGGARYEQYF | TGTGCCAGCACCGCTCGGGGGGGTGCGCGCTACGAGCAGTACTTC
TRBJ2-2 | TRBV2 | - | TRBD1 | CASSVRDRGKEFSNTGELFF | TGTGCCAGCAGTGTAAGGGACAGGGGAAAGGAATTCTCGAACACCGGGGAGCTGTTTTTT
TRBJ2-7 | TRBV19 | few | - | CASSIAPGLVYEQYF | TGTGCCAGTAGTATTGCTCCGGGACTGGTCTACGAGCAGTACTTC
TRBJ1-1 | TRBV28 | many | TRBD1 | CASSPQGARGEAFF | TGTGCCAGCAGTCCACAGGGGGCTAGAGGTGAAGCTTTCTTT
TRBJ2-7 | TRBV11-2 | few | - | CASSGRTDEQYF | TGTGCCAGCAGCGGACGGACGGACGAGCAGTACTTC
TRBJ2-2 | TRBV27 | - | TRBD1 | CASSQTGWNTGELFF | TGTGCCAGCAGTCAGACAGGGTGGAACACCGGGGAGCTGTTTTTT
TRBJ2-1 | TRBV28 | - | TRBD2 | CASSLLVPSGSTNEQFF | TGTGCCAGCAGTTTATTAGTCCCTAGCGGGAGTACAAATGAGCAGTTCTTC